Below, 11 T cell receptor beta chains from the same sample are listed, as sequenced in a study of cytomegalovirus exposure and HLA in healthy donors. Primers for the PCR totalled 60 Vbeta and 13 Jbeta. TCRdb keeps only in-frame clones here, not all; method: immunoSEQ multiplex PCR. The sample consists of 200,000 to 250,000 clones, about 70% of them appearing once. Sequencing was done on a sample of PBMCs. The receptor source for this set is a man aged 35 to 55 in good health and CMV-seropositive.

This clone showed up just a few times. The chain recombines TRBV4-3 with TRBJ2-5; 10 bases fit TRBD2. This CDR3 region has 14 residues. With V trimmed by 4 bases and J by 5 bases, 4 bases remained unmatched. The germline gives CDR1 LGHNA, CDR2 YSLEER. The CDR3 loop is CASSPGTSVETQYF. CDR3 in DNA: TGCGCCAGCAGCCCCGGGACTAGCGTTGAGACCCAGTACTTC.

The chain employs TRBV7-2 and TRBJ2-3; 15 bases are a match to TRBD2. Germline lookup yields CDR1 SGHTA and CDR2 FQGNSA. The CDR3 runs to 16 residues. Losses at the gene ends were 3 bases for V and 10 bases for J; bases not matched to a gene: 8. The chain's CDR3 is CASSFARTSGGGAQYF. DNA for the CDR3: TGTGCCAGCAGCTTCGCCCGGACTAGCGGGGGGGGCGCGCAGTATTTT. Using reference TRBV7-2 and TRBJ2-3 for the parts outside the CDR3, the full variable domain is GAGVSQSPSNKVTEKGKDVELRCDPISGHTALYWYRQSLGQGLEFLIYFQGNSAPDKSGLPSDRFSAERTGGSVSTLTIQRTQQEDSAVYLCASSFARTSGGGAQYFGPGTRLTVL.

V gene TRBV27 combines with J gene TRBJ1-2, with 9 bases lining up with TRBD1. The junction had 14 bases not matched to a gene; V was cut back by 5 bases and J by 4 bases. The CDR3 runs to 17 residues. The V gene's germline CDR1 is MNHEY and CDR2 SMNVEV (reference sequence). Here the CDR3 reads CASSPLDRGGPAYGYTF. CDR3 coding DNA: TGTGCCAGCAGTCCCTTGGACAGGGGAGGGCCTGCCTATGGCTACACCTTC.

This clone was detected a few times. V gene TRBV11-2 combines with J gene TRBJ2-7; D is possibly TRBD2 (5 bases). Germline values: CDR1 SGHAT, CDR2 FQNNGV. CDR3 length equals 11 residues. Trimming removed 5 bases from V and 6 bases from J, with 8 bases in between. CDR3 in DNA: TGTGCCAGCAGCCCCGGGATCGAGCAGTACTTC. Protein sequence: CASSPGIEQYF.

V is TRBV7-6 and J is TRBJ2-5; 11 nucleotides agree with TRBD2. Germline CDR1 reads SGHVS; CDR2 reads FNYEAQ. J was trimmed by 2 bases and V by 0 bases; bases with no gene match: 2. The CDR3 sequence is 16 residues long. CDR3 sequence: CASSLAVAGGQETQYF. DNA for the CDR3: TGTGCCAGCAGCTTAGCAGTAGCGGGGGGGCAAGAGACCCAGTACTTC. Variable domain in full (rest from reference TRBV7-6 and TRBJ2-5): GAGVSQSPRYKVTKRGQDVALRCDPISGHVSLYWYRQALGQGPEFLTYFNYEAQQDKSGLPNDRFSAERPEGSISTLTIQRTEQRDSAMYRCASSLAVAGGQETQYFGPGTRLLVL.

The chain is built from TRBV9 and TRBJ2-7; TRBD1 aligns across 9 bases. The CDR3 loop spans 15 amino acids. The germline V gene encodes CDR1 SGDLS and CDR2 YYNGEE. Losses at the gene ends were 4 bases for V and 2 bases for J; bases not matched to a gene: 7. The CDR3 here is CASSPQGTGPYEQYF. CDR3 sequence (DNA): TGTGCCAGCAGCCCTCAAGGGACAGGGCCCTACGAGCAGTACTTC.

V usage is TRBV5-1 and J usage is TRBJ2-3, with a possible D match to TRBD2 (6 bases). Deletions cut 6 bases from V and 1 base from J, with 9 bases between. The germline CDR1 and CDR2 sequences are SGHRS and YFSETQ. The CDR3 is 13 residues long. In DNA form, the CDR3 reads TGCGCCAGCATGGGGGGTGGCACAGATACGCAGTATTTT. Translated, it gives CASMGGGTDTQYF.

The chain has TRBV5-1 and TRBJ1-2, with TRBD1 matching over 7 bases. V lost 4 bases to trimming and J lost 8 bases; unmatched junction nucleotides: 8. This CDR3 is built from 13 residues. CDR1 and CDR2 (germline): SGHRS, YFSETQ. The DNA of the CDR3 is TGCGCCAGCAGCGCCGCAGGGGGATACGGCTACACCTTC. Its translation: CASSAAGGYGYTF.

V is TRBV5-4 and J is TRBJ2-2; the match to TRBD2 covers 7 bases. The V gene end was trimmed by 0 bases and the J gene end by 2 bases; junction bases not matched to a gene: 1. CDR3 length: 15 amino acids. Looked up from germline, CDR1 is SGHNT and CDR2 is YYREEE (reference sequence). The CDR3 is CASSLGDYNTGELFF. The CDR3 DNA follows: TGTGCCAGCAGCTTGGGGGACTACAACACCGGGGAGCTGTTTTTT. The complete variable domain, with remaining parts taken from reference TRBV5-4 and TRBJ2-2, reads ETGVTQSPTHLIKTRGQQVTLRCSSQSGHNTVSWYQQALGQGPQFIFQYYREEENGRGNFPPRFSGLQFPNYSSELNVNALELDDSALYLCASSLGDYNTGELFFGEGSRLTVL.

In nucleotides, the CDR3 is TGTGCCAGTAGTATGGGGACAGGGGGCACCGGGGAGCTGTTTTTT. Amino acids: CASSMGTGGTGELFF. J is TRBJ2-2 and V is TRBV19; 11 nucleotides match TRBD1. Trimming removed 3 bases from V and 4 bases from J; junction bases left unmatched: 1. CDR1 is LNHDA and CDR2 is SQIVND in the germline V gene (reference sequence). The CDR3 is made up of 15 amino acids.

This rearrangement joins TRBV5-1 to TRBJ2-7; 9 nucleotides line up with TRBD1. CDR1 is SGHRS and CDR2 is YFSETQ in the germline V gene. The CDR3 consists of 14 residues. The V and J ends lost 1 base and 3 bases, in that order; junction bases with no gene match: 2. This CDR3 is CASSLSGQGYEQYF. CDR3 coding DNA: TGCGCCAGCAGCTTGTCGGGACAGGGCTACGAGCAGTACTTC.